The clone carrying this TCR beta chain was picked up many times. Its specificity is not known. The CDR3 loop spans 13 amino acids. From germline, CDR1 is SGHDT and CDR2 YYEEEE. V shed 0 bases and J shed 6 bases, with 9 bases lying between them. These data are taken from a study of human T cells and chemical hapten exposure. Looking at the study overall: For the roughly 26-week duration of the study, patients were given weekly doses of diphenylcyclopropenone on the scalp. Alopecia areata, totalis or universalis was found in mostly female patients. Findings of the study overall: Versus controls, significantly more large CDR3 similarity clusters arose from expanded TCRs. Patch test score showed a positive correlation with PT1 expanded TCR counts.

One entry per CDR3 protein, called by TCRdb with MiXCR from the RACE reads. The sample gives 70,000 to 100,000 distinct CDR3 sequences, 7% to 8% of which show up once; about 1.6% is in the top ten. Noted time point: patch test 1, 2 weeks after DPC sensitization. The treatment here: therapeutic diphenylcyclopropenone sensitization with weekly scalp DPC. J is TRBJ1-1 and V is TRBV5-6; the D is unclear. The sample here was whole blood, taken in connection with sensitization to the hapten diphenylcyclopropenone (DPC). This clonotype was sampled from a woman between 25 and 40 years old with alopecia areata. Some clones in this sample may be carry-over from other donors' samples. The DNA for the CDR3 is TGTGCCAGCAGCTTGGGGGTTCGCGCTGAAGCTTTCTTT. Protein: CASSLGVRAEAFF. Drawing the rest from reference TRBV5-6 and TRBJ1-1, the complete variable domain is DAGVTQSPTHLIKTRGQQVTLRCSPKSGHDTVSWYQQALGQGPQFIFQYYEEEERQRGNFPDRFSGHQFPNYSSELNVNALLLGDSALYLCASSLGVRAEAFFGQGTRLTVV.